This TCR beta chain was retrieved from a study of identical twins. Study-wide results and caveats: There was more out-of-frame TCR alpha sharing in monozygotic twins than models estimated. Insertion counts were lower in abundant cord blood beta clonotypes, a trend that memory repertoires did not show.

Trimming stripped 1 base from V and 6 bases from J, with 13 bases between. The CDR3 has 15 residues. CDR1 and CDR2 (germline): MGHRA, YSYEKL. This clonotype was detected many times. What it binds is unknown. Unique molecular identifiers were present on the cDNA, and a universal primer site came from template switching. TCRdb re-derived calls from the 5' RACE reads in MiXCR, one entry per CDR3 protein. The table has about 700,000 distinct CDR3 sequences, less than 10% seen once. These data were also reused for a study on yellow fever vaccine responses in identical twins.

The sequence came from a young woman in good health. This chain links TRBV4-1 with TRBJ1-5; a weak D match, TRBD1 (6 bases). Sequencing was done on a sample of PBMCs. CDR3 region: CASSQVSGGSQPQHF. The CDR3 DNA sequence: TGCGCCAGCAGCCAAGTCAGCGGGGGCAGTCAGCCCCAGCATTTT.